The TCR beta chain under discussion was sequenced for a study of response to subunit inactivated influenza vaccine. Points from the study as a whole: Authors suggested few new T cells are recruited by each seasonal influenza vaccination.

The germline V gene has CDR1 SQVTM and CDR2 ANQGSEA. V gave up 0 bases and J gave up 5 bases, with 19 bases separating them. The CDR3 is made up of 16 amino acids. One entry per CDR3 protein, called by TCRdb with MiXCR from the RT-PCR reads. The data contain hundreds of thousands of distinct CDR3 sequences, around a sixth of them seen just once; the ten biggest clones take up about 9.9%. To note about this clonotype: Its antigen is undetermined.

The chain joins TRBV29-1 to TRBJ2-5; D is uncertain. Sequences were derived from PBMCs from blood, sampled 11 to 12 days after vaccination. The clonotype was recovered from a man in his forties or fifties who received an inactivated influenza vaccine. CDR3 amino acids: CSVEDRWGSLLETQYF. DNA for the CDR3: TGCAGCGTTGAAGATCGGTGGGGATCCCTACTGGAGACCCAGTACTTC.